This record concerns one TCR beta chain sequence. Assay used: immunoSEQ multiplex PCR; TCRdb lists only in-frame clones, some missing. The sample carries around 190,000 clones, about nine tenths recorded once. CDR1 and CDR2 from the germline V gene are LGHNA and YNFKEQ. The CDR3 runs to 18 residues. Trimming cost V 3 bases and J 0 bases, with 18 bases left between them. The data derive from a study of blood T cell repertoires in COVID-19. Across the whole study: From T cells, B-cell-depleted T cells, or PBMCs came the material, which was cDNA or gDNA.

Categorization into cohorts depended on clinical history that participants reported. Sequenced material: PBMCs or T cells enriched from blood (not recorded which). The chain joins TRBV4-2 to TRBJ2-1; TRBD2 might be the D (5 bases). The TCR comes from a man aged 18 to 30 with acute COVID-19. CDR3 amino acids: CASSHPSPTGSSYNEQFF. The CDR3 DNA follows: TGTGCCAGCAGCCATCCCTCTCCGACGGGGAGCTCCTACAATGAGCAGTTCTTC.